Here is one T cell receptor beta chain with its context. This sample stems from a study of shared clonotypes between healthy human individuals. Every subset's genomic DNA went evenly onto several immunoSEQ plates. Template amounts of about 290 ng DNA, approximately 30,000 T cell genomes, were employed in unsorted PBMC replicate PCRs. Assay used: immunoSEQ multiplex PCR; TCRdb lists only in-frame clones, some missing. The sample shows approximately 500,000 clones, approximately 79% of them seen only once. Those who donated, Caucasian adults without exception, all lived in Nashville, Tennessee. Extraction of genomic DNA in unsorted samples used about 90 million PBMCs. CDR1 is LNHDA and CDR2 is SQIVND in the germline V gene (reference sequence). V lost 4 bases, J lost 3 bases, and 3 bases stayed unmatched. The CDR3 extends over 15 amino acids.

The genes are TRBV19 and TRBJ1-5, with TRBD1 matching 10 bases. This sequence originates from a woman aged 40 to 55 in good health. Some clones in this sample may be carry-over from other donors' samples. The material sequenced was PBMCs. CDR3 region: CASSKGQGNNQPQHF. The CDR3 DNA follows: TGTGCCAGTAGTAAGGGACAGGGGAACAATCAGCCCCAGCATTTT.